These 2 T cell receptor beta chains came from one sample sequenced in a study of STAT3 mutations in large granular lymphocyte leukemia. The antigens for these receptors are not known. Repertoires were generated with immunoSEQ multiplex PCR, while TCRdb's copy carries only in-frame clones and drops some. The sample lists roughly 46,000 clones; roughly 77% were seen once. Broader study findings: At least one immunodominant TCR beta clonotype appeared in every T-cell large granular lymphocyte leukemia patient.

The sample consisted of PBMCs. The receptors originated from a human donor with T large granular lymphocyte leukemia. Some clones in this sample may be carry-over from other donors' samples.

J is TRBJ2-1 and V is TRBV4-3; TRBD2 agrees at 7 bases. Trimming at V came to 0 bases and at J to 0 bases, leaving 11 bases not matched to a gene. The germline V gene has CDR1 LGHNA and CDR2 YSLEER. The CDR3 is 19 residues long. Here the CDR3 DNA reads TGCGCCAGCAGCCAAGATCGGGGGGTACGCGGGAGCTCCTACAATGAGCAGTTCTTC. It codes for CASSQDRGVRGSSYNEQFF.

The gene calls are TRBV5-1 and TRBJ1-3; weak D call: TRBD1 (5 bases). The CDR3 consists of 15 residues. The V end was cut by 4 bases, the J end by 0 bases, with 11 bases between. The germline gives CDR1 SGHRS, CDR2 YFSETQ. The CDR3 nucleotides are TGCGCCAGCAGCATCGGGACGTTCTCTGGAAACACCATATATTTT. As protein: CASSIGTFSGNTIYF.